The 16 T cell receptor beta chains presented below share a single source sample, sequenced in a study of T cell clonotyping in hematopoietic cell transplantation (dated by TCRdb to about 2021). The time point label, read with the paper, signifies: 100 days after allo-HCT. The library relied on the immunoSEQ multiplex PCR assay. As stored in TCRdb, this immuneACCESS dataset retains in-frame rearrangements with V and J assigned. A fraction of the clones does not appear; measured against another copy, unresolved V genes explain less than half of the discrepancy, and the remainder lacks a known reason. For this sample there are approximately 15,000 clones; over 65% appear just once. More than 3.5% of the sample rests with the top ten. The sample here was PBMCs, taken 100 days after allogeneic stem cell transplant. Receptors originate from a male patient between 60 and 69 years old who had an allogeneic stem cell transplant from a related donor, so the T cells may come from the graft donor. Some clones in this sample may be carry-over from other donors' samples.

The CDR3 region has the DNA TGTGCCAGCAGTCCCAGCGGGACAGCTAACTATGGCTACACCTTC. Translating it yields CASSPSGTANYGYTF. This sequence joins TRBV28 and TRBJ1-2, with TRBD1 matching 7 bases. V gave up 5 bases and J gave up 0 bases; unmatched junction bases: 6. The CDR3 sequence is 15 residues long. Germline V gives CDR1 MDHEN, CDR2 SYDVKM.

The chain combines TRBV19 with TRBJ2-7, with D perhaps TRBD1 or TRBD2 (5 bases each). The germline gives CDR1 LNHDA, CDR2 SQIVND (reference sequence). V was trimmed by 5 bases and J by 6 bases, leaving 11 bases between them. The CDR3 sequence is 12 residues long. The CDR3 DNA is TGTGCCAGTAGTGTTGAGGGGATCGAGCAGTACTTC. This translates into CASSVEGIEQYF.

This chain uses TRBV7-2 with TRBJ2-2, with D perhaps TRBD2 (5 bases). Trimming stripped 4 bases from V and 5 bases from J, with 8 bases between. The CDR3 spans 13 residues. Germline CDR1 and CDR2: SGHTA and FQGNSA. CDR3 DNA sequence: TGTGCCAGCAGCTCCTCGGGGACCGGGGAGCTGTTTTTT. It yields the protein CASSSSGTGELFF.

The chain has TRBV5-1 and TRBJ2-1, with D tentatively TRBD2 (6 bases). This CDR3 is 13 amino acids long. The V end lost 0 bases, the J end lost 8 bases, and 9 bases lay between the germline ends. The germline V gene has CDR1 SGHRS and CDR2 YFSETQ. CDR3 sequence: CASSLDGGDEQFF. DNA of the CDR3: TGCGCCAGCAGCTTGGATGGAGGGGATGAGCAGTTCTTC.

The chain employs TRBV28 and TRBJ1-1; 7 bases line up with TRBD1. There are 16 residues in the CDR3. Trimming at V came to 2 bases and at J to 4 bases, leaving 10 bases not matched to a gene. Germline values: CDR1 MDHEN, CDR2 SYDVKM. CDR3 coding DNA: TGTGCCAGCAGTTTAGGGGATCAACAGGGGAGCACTGAAGCTTTCTTT. This sequence encodes CASSLGDQQGSTEAFF.

This sequence joins TRBV7-8 and TRBJ1-5, with 9 bases fitting TRBD1. V dropped 3 bases and J dropped 5; count of bases not matched to a gene: 8. This CDR3 is 16 amino acids long. The germline CDR1 and CDR2 sequences are SGHVS and FQNEAQ. As DNA, the CDR3 is TGTGCCAGCAGCTTTAACCGGGACAGGGCACATCAGCCCCAGCATTTT. This translates into CASSFNRDRAHQPQHF.

The CDR3 region is CASRWTQGNGELFF. In nucleotides, the CDR3 is TGTGCCAGCAGATGGACCCAGGGCAACGGGGAGCTGTTTTTT. V usage is TRBV27 and J usage is TRBJ2-2; D may be TRBD1 (5 bases). Trimming removed 6 bases from V and 7 bases from J, with 15 bases in between. The germline V gene encodes CDR1 MNHEY and CDR2 SMNVEV (reference sequence). There are 14 residues in the CDR3.

J is TRBJ2-3 and V is TRBV6-4; 9 nucleotides align to TRBD2. The CDR3 length is 16 residues. The junction had 10 bases not matched to a gene; V was cut back by 3 bases and J by 6 bases. The V gene's germline CDR1 is MRHNA and CDR2 SNTAGT. For the CDR3, the DNA is TGTGCCAGCAGTGAAGTAGCGGGAGCCAGTAGCGATACGCAGTATTTT. It is translated as CASSEVAGASSDTQYF.

The chain couples TRBV10-3 to TRBJ2-3; 9 nucleotides agree with TRBD1. The germline CDR1 and CDR2 sequences are ENHRY and SYGVKD. Losses at the gene ends were 2 bases for V and 1 base for J; bases not matched to a gene: 4. CDR3 size: 16 residues. CDR3 region: CAISEQQGAGTDTQYF. CDR3 coding DNA: TGTGCCATCAGTGAGCAACAGGGGGCGGGCACAGATACGCAGTATTTT.

This clone was observed once. V is TRBV6-5 and J is TRBJ2-3; tentatively, D is TRBD1 (5 bases). Between the trimmed V and J ends, which lost 6 bases and 0 bases, there was a span of 13 bases. Germline V lookup: CDR1 MNHEY, CDR2 SVGAGI. The CDR3 covers 15 residues. CDR3 coding DNA: TGTGCCAGCAGACTCGACAGCCTTAGCACAGATACGCAGTATTTT. Translated, it gives CASRLDSLSTDTQYF.

This chain joins TRBV6-1 and TRBJ1-5; tentative D call: TRBD1 (6 bases). Trimming removed 0 bases at V and 6 bases at J, with 15 bases between. The CDR3 is 16 amino acids. Germline V CDR1 and CDR2: MNHNS, SASEGT. The CDR3 DNA is TGTGCCAGCAGTGAAGCCCTGGAGGGAGGGGGTCAGCCCCAGCATTTT. It is translated as CASSEALEGGGQPQHF.

The J gene is TRBJ1-5, the V gene TRBV4-1; D remains unclear. Trimming cost V 4 bases and J 4 bases, with 8 bases left between them. CDR1 is MGHRA and CDR2 is YSYEKL in the germline V gene. The CDR3 consists of 13 residues. CDR3 nucleotides: TGCGCCAGCAGCCGAGTGATTAATCAGCCCCAGCATTTT. It specifies CASSRVINQPQHF.

This sequence joins TRBV7-6 and TRBJ1-1, with D maybe TRBD1 (5 bases). The V and J ends lost 3 bases and 1 base respectively, with 9 bases between them. The CDR3 totals 14 residues. From germline, CDR1 is SGHVS and CDR2 FNYEAQ. CDR3 DNA: TGTGCCAGCAGCTTCACAGGAACGAACACTGAAGCTTTCTTT. This translates into CASSFTGTNTEAFF. Variable domain in full (rest from reference TRBV7-6 and TRBJ1-1): GAGVSQSPRYKVTKRGQDVALRCDPISGHVSLYWYRQALGQGPEFLTYFNYEAQQDKSGLPNDRFSAERPEGSISTLTIQRTEQRDSAMYRCASSFTGTNTEAFFGQGTRLTVV.

This sequence joins TRBV5-4 and TRBJ1-2, with TRBD1 identical over 10 bases. Germline-derived CDR1 and CDR2 are SGHNT and YYREEE (reference sequence). V shed 4 bases and J 5 bases; nucleotides not matched to a gene: 8. CDR3 length: 15 residues. The CDR3 is CASSTGQGKQYGYTF. In nucleotides, the CDR3 is TGTGCCAGCAGCACGGGACAGGGGAAGCAGTATGGCTACACCTTC.

The chain couples TRBV4-3 to TRBJ1-2; 7 bases are shared with TRBD1. V shed 1 base, J shed 8 bases, and the junction held 10 bases outside the gene matches. CDR3 length: 15 amino acids. The germline V gene encodes CDR1 LGHNA and CDR2 YSLEER. In nucleotides, the CDR3 is TGCGCCAGCAGCCAAGGACAAGGGGGCGCGTCAGGCTACACCTTC. This sequence encodes CASSQGQGGASGYTF.

This clone has just a few counts. The chain couples TRBV13 to TRBJ1-2; D perhaps matches TRBD1 (6 bases). Trimming removed 4 bases at V and 5 bases at J, with 11 bases between. CDR1 and CDR2 (germline): PRHDT, FYEKMQ (reference sequence). There are 13 residues in the CDR3. The CDR3 nucleotides read TGTGCCAGCAGCTCCCGGACAGCGTATGGCTACACCTTC. Translating gives CASSSRTAYGYTF.